This TCR beta chain was documented in a study of radiotherapy plus CTLA-4 blockade in lung cancer. The CDR3 length is 15 residues. The V end lost 2 bases, the J end lost 2 bases, and 13 bases lay between the germline ends. Germline lookup yields CDR1 SGHAT and CDR2 FQNNGV. Points from the study as a whole: Researchers report tumor-derived TCR clones expanding in blood after radiotherapy plus ipilimumab. Strongest reported response predictors: early blood clone changes and post-radiation interferon-beta.

Here immunoSEQ multiplex PCR was the method, and the copy in TCRdb shows in-frame clones only, minus some. The data contain more than 35,000 clones, 75% to 90% of them singletons. On this clone itself: The antigen remains unidentified.

The TCR comes from a human donor with non-small cell lung cancer who had stable disease on radiotherapy plus ipilimumab. The rearrangement joins TRBV11-2 to TRBJ2-7; tentatively, D is TRBD2 (5 bases). Sequenced here: peripheral blood, sampled from a patient treated with radiotherapy plus ipilimumab. The CDR3 DNA is TGTGCCAGCAGCTTAACGGGAAGTGGTGCCTACGAGCAGTACTTC. It encodes CASSLTGSGAYEQYF.